The present T cell receptor (beta chain) was sequenced within a study of T cell repertoires in ileal Crohn's disease. Clones were sequenced by immunoSEQ multiplex PCR, and TCRdb holds only the in-frame ones, with some missing. The sample has some 15,000 clones; about 66% are singletons. Sequenced: ileal tissue. This TCR derives from an adult with Crohn's disease.

The CDR3 loop reads CASSADPMTYEQYF. The DNA for the CDR3 is TGCGCCAGCAGCGCCGACCCGATGACTTACGAGCAGTACTTC. This chain connects TRBV5-1 to TRBJ2-7; D is unclear. Deletions cut 4 bases from V and 4 bases from J, with 15 bases between. CDR3 length: 14 amino acids. CDR1 SGHRS and CDR2 YFSETQ come from the germline V gene.